This T cell receptor (beta chain) was identified during a study of TIL therapy for anti-PD-1-resistant metastatic lung cancer. The libraries were made with immunoSEQ v3. Repertoires were generated with immunoSEQ multiplex PCR, while TCRdb's copy carries only in-frame clones and drops some. The data contain about 20,000 clones, about three quarters of them singletons. Time point meaning: pre-treatment sample, taken before nivolumab and TIL therapy. The sequence came from a person aged 30 to 80 with non-small cell lung cancer. The sequencing used blood, collected at baseline.

The CDR3: CASSALTAPNYGYTF. DNA for the CDR3: TGTGCCAGCAGCGCTCTGACAGCCCCTAACTATGGCTACACCTTC. The chain combines TRBV9 with TRBJ1-2; D might be TRBD1 (5 bases). This CDR3 region has 15 residues. V gave up 3 bases and J gave up 0 bases, with 12 bases separating them. The germline V gene has CDR1 SGDLS and CDR2 YYNGEE.